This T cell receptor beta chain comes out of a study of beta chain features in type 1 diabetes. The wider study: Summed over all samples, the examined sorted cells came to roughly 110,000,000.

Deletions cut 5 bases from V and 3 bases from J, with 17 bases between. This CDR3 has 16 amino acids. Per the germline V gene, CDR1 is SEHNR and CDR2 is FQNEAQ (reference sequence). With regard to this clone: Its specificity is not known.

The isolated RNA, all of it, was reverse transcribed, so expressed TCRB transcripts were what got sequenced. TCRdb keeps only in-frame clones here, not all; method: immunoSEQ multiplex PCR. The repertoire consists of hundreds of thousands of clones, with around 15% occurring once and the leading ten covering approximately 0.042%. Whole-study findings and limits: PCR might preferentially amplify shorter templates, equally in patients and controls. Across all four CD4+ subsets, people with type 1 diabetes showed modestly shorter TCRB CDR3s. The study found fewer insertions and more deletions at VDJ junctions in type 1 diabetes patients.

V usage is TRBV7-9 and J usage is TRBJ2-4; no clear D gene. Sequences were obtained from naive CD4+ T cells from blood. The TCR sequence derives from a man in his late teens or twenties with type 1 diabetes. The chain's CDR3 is CASSAAVAGVKNIQYF. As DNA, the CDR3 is TGTGCCAGCAGCGCCGCAGTCGCAGGTGTCAAAAACATTCAGTACTTC.